These T cell receptor beta chains were read from a single sample in a study of shared clonotypes between healthy human individuals. Produced via immunoSEQ multiplex PCR; TCRdb's table is partial and in-frame only. Altogether 2 million to 2.5 million clones are present, roughly 93% being singletons, with the ten largest covering 0.36%. Sequenced: naive CD4+ T cells from PBMCs. These receptors were collected from a man aged 18 to 30 in good health. Some clones in this sample may be carry-over from other donors' samples. Each CDR3 is given with its conserved first and last residue. D genes are given only for firm matches. Size is omitted from some rows. Given values are once, few, many or a class for expanded clones.

>TRBV28|TRBD2|.|TRBJ2-1
TGTGCCAGCAGTTTCCTTAGCGGGAGCTCTTACAATGAGCAGTTCTTC
CASSFLSGSSYNEQFF
>TRBV6-6|.|.|TRBJ1-1
TGTGCCAGCAGTTACTGGACAATTATGAACACTGAAGCTTTCTTT
CASSYWTIMNTEAFF
>TRBV5-1|.|.|TRBJ2-7
TGCGCCAGCAGACCTGCCGGGACACGGATAGCCTACGAGCAGTACTTC
CASRPAGTRIAYEQYF
>TRBV19|.|few|TRBJ1-5
TGTGCCAGTACTGACCAGGTCACTCAGCCCCAGCATTTT
CASTDQVTQPQHF
>TRBV27|.|.|TRBJ1-1
TGTGCCAGCAGTTCGACCCGGGAGAGCTTTGAAGCTTTCTTT
CASSSTRESFEAFF
>TRBV5-1|.|.|TRBJ1-5
TGCGCCAGCAGCTTGGCCGGCCAGGGCGATCAGCCCCAGCATTTT
CASSLAGQGDQPQHF
>TRBV28|.|.|TRBJ1-2
TGTGCCAGCTGGAGGGGCCGATACTATGGCTACACCTTC
CASWRGRYYGYTF
>TRBV18|.|.|TRBJ2-1
TGTGCCAGCTCACGTTTATTGTGGGTCCCTAACAATGAGCAGTTCTTC
CASSRLLWVPNNEQFF
>TRBV28|TRBD2|.|TRBJ2-3
TGTGCCTCGCAAACTCCCCGGGCGGGAGGCACAGATACGCAGTATTTT
CASQTPRAGGTDTQYF
>TRBV5-1|.|.|TRBJ2-7
TGCGCCAGCAGCTTGGGACGAGGGTCCTACGAGCAGTACTTC
CASSLGRGSYEQYF
>TRBV28|.|once|TRBJ2-7
TGTGCCAGCTGGGGGTACCCCGGGGAAGGCTACGAGCAGTACTTC
CASWGYPGEGYEQYF
>TRBV6-5|TRBD1|.|TRBJ2-7
TGTGCCAGCAGCTTACGGGGACAGTCCTACGAGCAGTACTTC
CASSLRGQSYEQYF
>TRBV4-2|TRBD1|.|TRBJ2-7
TGTGCCAGCAGCCAAGAGGAGACAGGGATGTCCTACGAGCAGTACTTC
CASSQEETGMSYEQYF
>TRBV28|.|.|TRBJ1-6
TGTGCCAGCAGTCTCCGACAGCATTATAATTCACCCCTCCACTTT
CASSLRQHYNSPLHF
>TRBV28|.|.|TRBJ2-7
TGTGCCAGCAGTTCGACCCACAGGGTCATCAACCACGAGCAGTACTTC
CASSSTHRVINHEQYF
>TRBV28|.|.|TRBJ1-1
TGTGCCAGCAGCCCGTTGAGGATGAACACTGAAGCTTTCTTT
CASSPLRMNTEAFF
>TRBV5-1|.|once|TRBJ2-7
TGCGCCAGCAGCCGCCTCGGGAGTGAGGGATACTACGAGCAGTACTTC
CASSRLGSEGYYEQYF
>TRBV9|.|.|TRBJ2-1
TGTGCCAGCAGCGTAGTGAGTAATTCCTACAATGAGCAGTTCTTC
CASSVVSNSYNEQFF
>TRBV6-1|TRBD1|.|TRBJ1-1
TGTGCCAGCAGGACCCCGGGACAGCGTTACACTGAAGCTTTCTTT
CASRTPGQRYTEAFF
>TRBV5-1|.|.|TRBJ1-2
TGCGCCAGCAGCTTGGCCGTAGGGGAAGGCGGCTACACCTTC
CASSLAVGEGGYTF
>TRBV19|TRBD2|.|TRBJ2-4
TGTGCCAGTAGTAGCCCGGGGGGAGCCAAAAACATTCAGTACTTC
CASSSPGGAKNIQYF
>TRBV10-1|TRBD2|.|TRBJ2-1
TGCGCCAGCAGTGATAACGGGAGGACCCAGTTCTTC
CASSDNGRTQFF